A single TCR beta chain is shown here with its context. Profiling relied on immunoSEQ multiplex PCR, and the TCRdb table lists in-frame clones only, not all of them. The top ten hold around 7% of the sample, which has around 200,000 clones, approximately 88% seen once. The sample is drawn from a study of blood T cell repertoires in COVID-19. V lost 3 bases and J 3 bases, leaving 9 bases between the germline ends. Per germline, CDR1 SGDLS and CDR2 YYNGEE. The CDR3 covers 13 residues. The origin of this receptor is a woman aged 40-49 years with COVID-19, enrolled during active disease. The rearrangement joins TRBV9 to TRBJ1-1, with unresolved D. The sequencing input was peripheral blood. Here the CDR3 DNA reads TGTGCCAGCAGCGCTAGAGTAGACACTGAAGCTTTCTTT. Its protein product is CASSARVDTEAFF. The complete variable domain, with remaining parts taken from reference TRBV9 and TRBJ1-1, reads DSGVTQTPKHLITATGQRVTLRCSPRSGDLSVYWYQQSLDQGLQFLIQYYNGEERAKGNILERFSAQQFPDLHSELNLSSLELGDSALYFCASSARVDTEAFFGQGTRLTVV.